What follows are 22 T cell receptor beta chains derived from one specimen sequenced in a study of blood T cell repertoires in COVID-19. Sequenced by immunoSEQ multiplex PCR; TCRdb stores in-frame clones only, minus some. The profile shows 65,000 to 70,000 clones, about 82% of them singletons. Material: peripheral blood. The receptors originated from a man aged 50-59 years with acute or convalescent COVID-19.

The chain links TRBV7-9 to TRBJ1-2; 8 bases map to TRBD1. Looked up from germline, CDR1 is SEHNR and CDR2 is FQNEAQ (reference sequence). V was clipped by 5 bases and J by 6 bases; unmatched bases: 17. This CDR3 comprises 17 residues. The CDR3 reads CASSPNLRDRGFHGYTF. CDR3 sequence (DNA): TGTGCCAGCAGCCCAAATCTGAGAGACAGGGGTTTCCATGGCTACACCTTC.

V and J are TRBV10-3 and TRBJ1-5, with TRBD1 matching over 10 bases. CDR1 is ENHRY and CDR2 is SYGVKD in the germline V gene. The V and J ends lost 4 bases and 4 bases, in that order; junction bases with no gene match: 7. The CDR3 has 16 amino acids. The CDR3 loop is CAISARDRGKNQPQHF. CDR3 bases: TGTGCCATCAGTGCCAGGGACAGGGGAAAGAATCAGCCCCAGCATTTT.

The chain employs TRBV4-2 and TRBJ2-2, with TRBD1 matching 9 bases. CDR1 and CDR2 from the germline V gene are LGHNA and YNFKEQ. The CDR3 contains 15 residues. V lost 6 bases and J lost 8; bases outside the gene matches: 10. The CDR3 DNA follows: TGTGCCAGCAGAGACCAGGACAGGGGTGCTGGGGAGCTGTTTTTT. This encodes CASRDQDRGAGELFF.

This clone was counted a single time. The V and J genes are TRBV7-9 and TRBJ2-1; 8 bases agree with TRBD2. Germline V gene sequence: CDR1 SEHNR, CDR2 FQNEAQ (reference sequence). With 5 bases clipped from V and 4 bases from J, the junction kept 16 bases outside the gene matches. The CDR3 runs to 18 residues. CDR3 nucleotides: TGTGCCAGCAGCCGGAGGAAAAGTACTAGCGGCCATTACAATGAGCAGTTCTTC. As protein: CASSRRKSTSGHYNEQFF.

V and J are TRBV7-9 and TRBJ1-6, with D hard to call. The germline CDR1 and CDR2 sequences are SEHNR and FQNEAQ (reference sequence). The CDR3 is made up of 15 amino acids. Trimming left V 0 bases short and J 5 bases short, with 8 bases between. In DNA, the CDR3 is TGTGCCAGCAGCTTAGCAGGGAGAGATAATTCACCCCTCCACTTT. It yields the protein CASSLAGRDNSPLHF. The full variable domain, its missing parts supplied by reference TRBV7-9 and TRBJ1-6, is DTGVSQNPRHKITKRGQNVTFRCDPISEHNRLYWYRQTLGQGPEFLTYFQNEAQLEKSRLLSDRFSAERPKGSFSTLEIQRTEQGDSAMYLCASSLAGRDNSPLHFGNGTRLTVT.

CDR3 in amino acids: CASSIGQHHFYGYTF. The DNA of the CDR3 is TGTGCCAGTAGTATCGGACAGCACCACTTCTATGGCTACACCTTC. The chain combines TRBV19 with TRBJ1-2; D might be TRBD1 (6 bases). CDR1 and CDR2 from the germline V gene are LNHDA and SQIVND (reference sequence). This CDR3 spans 15 amino acids. V was cut by 3 bases and J by 4 bases, with 15 bases left in between. Variable domain in full (rest from reference TRBV19 and TRBJ1-2): DGGITQSPKYLFRKEGQNVTLSCEQNLNHDAMYWYRQDPGQGLRLIYYSQIVNDFQKGDIAEGYSVSREKKESFPLTVTSAQKNPTAFYLCASSIGQHHFYGYTFGSGTRLTVV.

The chain employs TRBV29-1 and TRBJ1-6; TRBD1 matches 8 bases. The CDR3 spans 15 residues. From germline, CDR1 is SQVTM and CDR2 ANQGSEA. J lost 9 bases, V lost 5 bases, and 12 bases had no gene match. Written as DNA, the CDR3 is TGCAGCGTTCGAACCGGGACAGGTCTGATTTCACCCCTCCACTTT. Its translation: CSVRTGTGLISPLHF.

V and J are TRBV15 and TRBJ1-1, with unresolved D. Trimming stripped 0 bases from V and 0 bases from J, with 2 bases between. The CDR3 is 13 residues long. In germline, CDR1 is LNHNV, CDR2 YYDKDF (reference sequence). CDR3: CATSRDMNTEAFF. The CDR3, as DNA: TGTGCCACCAGCAGAGATATGAACACTGAAGCTTTCTTT.

The chain joins TRBV19 to TRBJ1-1; unclear D gene. CDR1 is LNHDA, CDR2 SQIVND, per germline (reference sequence). V shed 5 bases and J shed 0 bases, with 7 bases lying between them. This CDR3 contains 13 residues. CDR3 DNA: TGTGCCAGTAGTCCCCGTTTGAACACTGAAGCTTTCTTT. It encodes CASSPRLNTEAFF.

V is TRBV27 and J is TRBJ2-6, with TRBD2 identical over 12 bases. The CDR3 contains 20 residues. Germline trimming cut 7 bases from V and 2 bases from J; bases unmatched to any gene: 15. Germline V lookup: CDR1 MNHEY, CDR2 SMNVEV (reference sequence). DNA for the CDR3: TGTGCCAGCACCCTAAGGGGGTGGCTAGCGGGAGGGACTGGGGCCAACGTCCTGACTTTC. This sequence encodes CASTLRGWLAGGTGANVLTF.

This rearrangement joins TRBV29-1 to TRBJ1-1; maybe TRBD1 (6 bases). V was shortened by 7 bases and J by 4 bases, with 16 bases between the two germline ends. Germline loops: CDR1 SQVTM, CDR2 ANQGSEA. The CDR3 runs to 13 residues. As DNA, the CDR3 is TGCAGCGGAAAACAGGGAGCGAGCACTGAAGCTTTCTTT. As protein: CSGKQGASTEAFF.

The chain uses TRBV28 and TRBJ1-5, with 7 bases that match TRBD1. The length of the CDR3 is 14 residues. Trimming removed 3 bases from V and 4 bases from J; junction bases left unmatched: 3. Germline V lookup: CDR1 MDHEN, CDR2 SYDVKM. Written as DNA, the CDR3 is TGTGCCAGCAGTTTGGGACAGTTTAATCAGCCCCAGCATTTT. Amino acids: CASSLGQFNQPQHF.

The gene calls are TRBV10-3 and TRBJ1-4; perhaps TRBD1 as D (6 bases). The CDR3 has 13 residues. V was cut by 2 bases and J by 8 bases, with 9 bases left in between. CDR1 and CDR2 from the germline V gene are ENHRY and SYGVKD. The CDR3: CAISEGGGEKLFF. The CDR3 DNA sequence: TGTGCCATCAGTGAGGGGGGCGGAGAAAAACTGTTTTTT.

The rearrangement links TRBV5-6 to TRBJ2-1; D may be TRBD2 (5 bases). CDR3 length: 15 residues. Germline CDR1 SGHDT, CDR2 YYEEEE. V lost 0 bases and J lost 3, with 10 bases in between. The CDR3 DNA reads TGTGCCAGCAGCTTGGGCGGGTCGAGCTACAATGAGCAGTTCTTC. The encoded protein is CASSLGGSSYNEQFF.

Details on this clone: Other DNA sequences in the same sample also yield this CDR3. The J gene is TRBJ1-1, the V gene TRBV12-3 or TRBV12-4; D gene uncertain. The CDR3 contains 13 residues. Trimming removed 3 bases from V and 3 bases from J, with 8 bases in between. The CDR3 loop is CASSFGGDTEAFF. DNA for the CDR3: TGTGCCAGCAGTTTCGGCGGCGACACTGAAGCTTTCTTT.

The chain has TRBV29-1 and TRBJ1-5; D gene uncertain. CDR1 and CDR2 (germline): SQVTM, ANQGSEA. V lost 6 bases and J 0 bases, leaving 18 bases between the germline ends. The CDR3 covers 16 residues. CDR3: CSVIIDTPYSNQPQHF. The CDR3 DNA reads as TGCAGCGTAATAATAGACACACCATATAGCAATCAGCCCCAGCATTTT.

This chain uses TRBV7-8 with TRBJ2-5, with D tentatively TRBD2 (6 bases). Germline V gene data show CDR1 as SGHVS and CDR2 as FQNEAQ. Trimming stripped 1 base from V and 1 base from J, with 19 bases between. There are 18 residues in the CDR3. The CDR3 sequence: CASSLVVGSLGGQETQYF. CDR3 nucleotide sequence: TGTGCCAGCAGCTTAGTTGTCGGCAGCCTGGGGGGCCAAGAGACCCAGTACTTC.

The CDR3 DNA reads as TGCAGTGCTAGTCCGAGCGGGAGGGCCGGCAATGAGCAGTTCTTC. It translates to CSASPSGRAGNEQFF. J is TRBJ2-1 and V is TRBV20-1, with TRBD2 identical over 10 bases. V lost 3 bases and J lost 6; bases outside the gene matches: 8. Germline-derived CDR1 and CDR2 are DFQATT and SNEGSKA (reference sequence). The CDR3 loop spans 15 amino acids.

J is TRBJ1-1 and V is TRBV28; weak D call: TRBD1 (5 bases). The CDR3 totals 12 residues. V was clipped by 2 bases and J by 10 bases, with 11 bases between them. CDR1 and CDR2 from the germline V gene are MDHEN and SYDVKM. CDR3 sequence: CASSLHTGLAFF. The CDR3, as DNA: TGTGCCAGCAGTTTACATACAGGTTTAGCTTTCTTT.

The chain employs TRBV12-3 or TRBV12-4 and TRBJ2-7; possible D gene TRBD2, 5 bases. The CDR3 loop spans 13 amino acids. V dropped 1 base and J dropped 5 bases, with 9 bases sitting between them. This CDR3 is CASSLVAGNEQYF. The CDR3 DNA follows: TGTGCCAGCAGTTTAGTTGCCGGGAACGAGCAGTACTTC.

This chain joins TRBV5-1 and TRBJ2-1, with D tentatively TRBD2 (5 bases). The ends were cut back, 4 bases at V and 6 bases at J, with 17 bases in the middle. The germline CDR1 and CDR2 sequences are SGHRS and YFSETQ. CDR3 length equals 15 residues. The CDR3 region has the DNA TGCGCCAGCAGCCCCATTTATGAGGGTATCAATGAGCAGTTCTTC. Its translation: CASSPIYEGINEQFF.

The CDR3 loop is CASSVDSYNSPLHF. CDR3 sequence (DNA): TGTGCCAGCAGCGTAGACAGCTATAATTCACCCCTCCACTTT. The V and J genes are TRBV9 and TRBJ1-6, with D uncertain. This CDR3 is 14 amino acids long. V dropped 0 bases and J dropped 3 bases, with 4 bases sitting between them. The germline gives CDR1 SGDLS, CDR2 YYNGEE.